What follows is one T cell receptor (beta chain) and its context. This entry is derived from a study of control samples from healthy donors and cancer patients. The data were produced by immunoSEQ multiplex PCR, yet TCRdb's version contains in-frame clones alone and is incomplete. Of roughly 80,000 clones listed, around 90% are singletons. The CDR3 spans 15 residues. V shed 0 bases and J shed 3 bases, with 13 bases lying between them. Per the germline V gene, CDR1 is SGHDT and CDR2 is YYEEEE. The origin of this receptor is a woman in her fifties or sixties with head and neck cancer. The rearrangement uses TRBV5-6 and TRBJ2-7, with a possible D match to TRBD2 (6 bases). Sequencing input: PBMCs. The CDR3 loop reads CASSLGGREYYEQYF. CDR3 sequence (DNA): TGTGCCAGCAGCTTGGGGGGACGGGAGTACTACGAGCAGTACTTC.